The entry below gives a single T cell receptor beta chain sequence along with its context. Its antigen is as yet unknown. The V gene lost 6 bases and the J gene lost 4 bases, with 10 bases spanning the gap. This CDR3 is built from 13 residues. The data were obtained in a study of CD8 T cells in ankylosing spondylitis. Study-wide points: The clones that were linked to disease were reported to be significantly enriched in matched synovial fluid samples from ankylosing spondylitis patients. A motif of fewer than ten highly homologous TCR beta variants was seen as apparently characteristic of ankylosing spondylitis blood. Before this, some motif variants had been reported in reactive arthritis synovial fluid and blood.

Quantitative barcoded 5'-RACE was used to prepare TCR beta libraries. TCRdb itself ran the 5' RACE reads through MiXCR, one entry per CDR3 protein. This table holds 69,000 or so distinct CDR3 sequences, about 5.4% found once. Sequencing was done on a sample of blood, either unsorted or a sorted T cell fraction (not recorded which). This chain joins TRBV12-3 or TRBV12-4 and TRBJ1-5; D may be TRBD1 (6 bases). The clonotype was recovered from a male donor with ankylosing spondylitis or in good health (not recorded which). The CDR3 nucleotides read TGTGCCAGCAGCGGGACACAGAATCAGCCCCAGCATTTT. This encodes CASSGTQNQPQHF.